Shown below are 28 T cell receptor beta chains from a single sample sequenced in a study of CD8+CD57+ T cells in acquired aplastic anemia. Patients chosen for sequencing had shown CD8+CD57+ cell expansion by flow cytometry. The use of genomic DNA as template underpinned the TCR beta VDJ and CDR3 profiling. TCRdb itself ran the reads through MiXCR, one entry per CDR3 protein. The sample consists of fewer than 200,000 distinct CDR3 sequences, less than 60% of them appearing once. Sequenced material: sorted CD4+, CD8+, or CD8+CD57+ T cells (not recorded which) from PBMCs. Receptors were obtained from a human donor with aplastic anemia.

This clonotype was picked up many times. This chain connects TRBV25-1 to TRBJ2-7, with D perhaps matching TRBD1 or TRBD2 (5 bases each). V lost 5 bases to trimming and J lost 0 bases, with 11 bases between them. Germline V gene sequence: CDR1 MGHDK, CDR2 SYGVNS. CDR3 length: 14 amino acids. CDR3 coding DNA: TGTGCCAGCAGTTTTCCCGGGGCCTCCTACGAGCAGTACTTC. The encoded protein is CASSFPGASYEQYF.

V gene TRBV29-1 combines with J gene TRBJ2-1; 10 bases are a match to TRBD1. Germline V gene lookup returns CDR1 SQVTM and CDR2 ANQGSEA. This CDR3 is 12 amino acids long. The V and J ends lost 8 bases and 5 bases, in that order; junction bases with no gene match: 3. CDR3 DNA sequence: TGCAGCTTAGGGACAGGGGACAATGAGCAGTTCTTC. This sequence encodes CSLGTGDNEQFF.

The chain recombines TRBV9 with TRBJ1-1; D call uncertain. Germline loops: CDR1 SGDLS, CDR2 YYNGEE. The V end was cut by 2 bases, the J end by 6 bases, with 11 bases between. There are 13 residues in the CDR3. The DNA for the CDR3 is TGTGCCAGCAGCGTCGAAGTTTTCTCTGAAGCTTTCTTT. Protein sequence: CASSVEVFSEAFF.

The chain couples TRBV24-1 to TRBJ1-1; 9 nucleotides align to TRBD1. The germline CDR1 and CDR2 sequences are KGHDR and SFDVKD. V gave up 5 bases and J gave up 1 base; unmatched junction bases: 7. The CDR3 consists of 16 residues. The CDR3 loop is CATSGLQGARNTEAFF. Written as DNA, the CDR3 is TGTGCCACCAGTGGGCTACAGGGGGCGAGGAACACTGAAGCTTTCTTT.

This clonotype was picked up a small number of times. The genes are TRBV25-1 and TRBJ2-1; no clear D. Germline loops: CDR1 MGHDK, CDR2 SYGVNS. This CDR3 region has 11 residues. V shed 4 bases and J shed 12 bases, with 10 bases lying between them. CDR3 bases: TGTGCCAGCAGTGCTTCCTCGGGGCAGTTCTTC. Translation: CASSASSGQFF. The full variable domain, in which reference TRBV25-1 and TRBJ2-1 provide the parts outside the CDR3, is EADIYQTPRYLVIGTGKKITLECSQTMGHDKMYWYQQDPGMELHLIHYSYGVNSTEKGDLSSESTVSRIRTEHFPLTLESARPSHTSQYLCASSASSGQFFGPGTRLTVL.

The chain is built from TRBV19 and TRBJ1-1, with D perhaps TRBD1 (6 bases). The length of the CDR3 is 17 residues. The V end was cut by 5 bases, the J end by 1 base, with 20 bases between. The germline V gene encodes CDR1 LNHDA and CDR2 SQIVND (reference sequence). The CDR3 DNA is TGTGCCAGTAGTCCCGAAGGACAGCTACGACGGAACACTGAAGCTTTCTTT. This translates into CASSPEGQLRRNTEAFF.

This chain connects TRBV20-1 to TRBJ2-7; the D gene is possibly TRBD2 (6 bases). Germline CDR1 reads DFQATT; CDR2 reads SNEGSKA (reference sequence). CDR3 length: 16 amino acids. V shed 0 bases and J shed 6 bases, with 21 bases lying between them. The CDR3 region has the DNA TGCAGTGCTAGAGATGGGGCCAAGACCACCGGGGGCGAGCAGTACTTC. This translates into CSARDGAKTTGGEQYF.

This clonotype was seen more than once but under ten times. The chain joins TRBV24-1 to TRBJ2-7; a possible D gene is TRBD2 (7 bases). Looked up from germline, CDR1 is KGHDR and CDR2 is SFDVKD. The CDR3 is made up of 16 amino acids. Trimming pared 3 bases from V and 3 bases from J, leaving 17 bases between. As DNA, the CDR3 is TGTGCCACCAGTGATCGGGGGGCCACAGGGAACTACGAGCAGTACTTC. It encodes CATSDRGATGNYEQYF.

The V call is TRBV27, the J call TRBJ1-1; tentative D call: TRBD1 (6 bases). The CDR3 has 16 amino acids. Germline CDR1 is MNHEY and CDR2 is SMNVEV (reference sequence). The V end lost 3 bases, the J end lost 3 bases, and 17 bases lay between the germline ends. As DNA, the CDR3 is TGTGCCAGCAGTTTTAACAAGGGGGTGCGGGACACTGAAGCTTTCTTT. It is translated as CASSFNKGVRDTEAFF.

The gene calls are TRBV5-4 and TRBJ2-1, with D maybe TRBD1 (6 bases). In germline, CDR1 is SGHNT, CDR2 YYREEE (reference sequence). V gave up 0 bases and J gave up 8 bases, with 15 bases separating them. CDR3 length equals 15 residues. The CDR3 DNA reads as TGTGCCAGCAGCTTGGATCCCCCAGGGGTGGATGAGCAGTTCTTC. Protein sequence: CASSLDPPGVDEQFF.

This chain links TRBV15 with TRBJ1-5, with 8 bases fitting TRBD1. The germline gives CDR1 LNHNV, CDR2 YYDKDF (reference sequence). The V and J ends lost 3 bases and 0 bases, in that order; junction bases with no gene match: 4. This CDR3 is 16 amino acids long. The CDR3 nucleotides read TGTGCCACCAGCAGGGACAGGGTCTATAGCAATCAGCCCCAGCATTTT. It codes for CATSRDRVYSNQPQHF.

This clonotype is labeled medium-sized. The chain has TRBV19 and TRBJ1-2, with no clear D. The CDR3 sequence is 12 residues long. V dropped 5 bases and J dropped 8 bases, with 12 bases sitting between them. Germline values: CDR1 LNHDA, CDR2 SQIVND (reference sequence). CDR3 sequence: CASSLRSGGYTF. CDR3 nucleotide sequence: TGTGCCAGTAGTCTGCGATCCGGGGGCTACACCTTC. Combining the CDR3 with reference TRBV19 and TRBJ1-2 gives the whole variable domain DGGITQSPKYLFRKEGQNVTLSCEQNLNHDAMYWYRQDPGQGLRLIYYSQIVNDFQKGDIAEGYSVSREKKESFPLTVTSAQKNPTAFYLCASSLRSGGYTFGSGTRLTVV.

This rearrangement joins TRBV5-5 to TRBJ1-2, with D perhaps matching TRBD1 (5 bases). Germline values: CDR1 SGHKS, CDR2 YYEKEE (reference sequence). Trimming stripped 4 bases from V and 7 bases from J, with 14 bases between. The CDR3 contains 13 residues. Written as DNA, the CDR3 is TGTGCCAGCAGCCTCTCCGGACAACTTGGCTACACCTTC. It translates to CASSLSGQLGYTF.

The rearrangement uses TRBV7-8 and TRBJ1-2, with D perhaps TRBD1 (5 bases). The CDR3 loop spans 13 amino acids. Per germline, CDR1 SGHVS and CDR2 FQNEAQ. Trimming stripped 8 bases from V and 4 bases from J, with 14 bases between. This chain's CDR3 is CASGPWDLYGYTF. Written as DNA, the CDR3 is TGTGCCAGCGGTCCTTGGGACCTCTATGGCTACACCTTC.

The V and J genes are TRBV19 and TRBJ1-1, with 8 bases aligning to TRBD1. The J segment lost 1 base and the V segment lost 0 bases, leaving 7 bases of the junction unmatched. The CDR3 extends over 17 amino acids. Germline V lookup: CDR1 LNHDA, CDR2 SQIVND (reference sequence). CDR3 DNA: TGTGCCAGTAGTATAGACTGGACAGGGCTCGGGAACACTGAAGCTTTCTTT. Its protein is CASSIDWTGLGNTEAFF.

The chain joins TRBV19 to TRBJ2-2; D is ambiguous. V lost 3 bases and J 8 bases, leaving 13 bases between the germline ends. This CDR3 region has 14 residues. The germline V gene has CDR1 LNHDA and CDR2 SQIVND (reference sequence). Written as DNA, the CDR3 is TGTGCCAGTAGTATTGGGGTTAGAGAAGGGGAGCTGTTTTTT. Protein product: CASSIGVREGELFF.

For this clonotype: This may be a read error, as it is one base from a much larger clone. V and J are TRBV5-1 and TRBJ2-2; a weak D match, TRBD1 (5 bases). Trimming left V 4 bases short and J 5 bases short, with 21 bases between. CDR1 is SGHRS, CDR2 YFSETQ, per germline. CDR3 length: 17 amino acids. CDR3 DNA: TGCGCCAGCAGCCGAGCCCTCGTACAGGCCTCAACCGGGGAGCTGTTTTTT. This gives the protein CASSRALVQASTGELFF.

This clonotype was counted many times. The rearrangement joins TRBV5-1 to TRBJ1-1; D is undetermined. The CDR3 is 15 residues long. V was cut by 0 bases and J by 0 bases, with 9 bases left in between. Germline values: CDR1 SGHRS, CDR2 YFSETQ. The CDR3 DNA sequence: TGCGCCAGCAGCTTGGAGGCCAGGCTGAACACTGAAGCTTTCTTT. Its protein is CASSLEARLNTEAFF.

The chain links TRBV29-1 to TRBJ2-5; D may be TRBD1 (5 bases). There are 13 residues in the CDR3. V dropped 6 bases and J dropped 5 bases, with 16 bases sitting between them. Per germline, CDR1 SQVTM and CDR2 ANQGSEA. In nucleotides, the CDR3 is TGCAGCGTACTCAGGGTTGCGAGGGAGACCCAGTACTTC. Encoded protein: CSVLRVARETQYF.

The J gene is TRBJ2-7, the V gene TRBV29-1, with no clear D. The V gene's germline CDR1 is SQVTM and CDR2 ANQGSEA. V was pared by 6 bases and J by 2 bases, with 14 bases between. This CDR3 is built from 13 residues. CDR3 nucleotide sequence: TGCAGCGTCCTCGGCCCGGGCACCTACGAGCAGTACTTC. Encoded protein: CSVLGPGTYEQYF.

The chain joins TRBV19 to TRBJ2-5; possible D gene TRBD1, 6 bases. Germline-derived CDR1 and CDR2 are LNHDA and SQIVND (reference sequence). V shed 4 bases and J shed 5 bases, with 14 bases lying between them. This CDR3 comprises 14 residues. As DNA, the CDR3 is TGTGCCAGTAGTACAAGGACAGCTCAGGAGACCCAGTACTTC. Translation: CASSTRTAQETQYF.

The rearrangement uses TRBV10-3 and TRBJ2-7; maybe TRBD1 (6 bases). The V and J ends lost 1 base and 5 bases respectively, with 18 bases between them. The CDR3 covers 16 residues. Germline-derived CDR1 and CDR2 are ENHRY and SYGVKD. The CDR3 here is CAISELQGANSNEQYF. CDR3 nucleotides: TGTGCCATCAGTGAGTTACAGGGTGCGAATTCTAACGAGCAGTACTTC.

This clonotype was picked up many times. This chain links TRBV5-1 with TRBJ2-7; D might be TRBD1 (5 bases). Trimming removed 4 bases from V and 6 bases from J, with 14 bases in between. The germline V gene has CDR1 SGHRS and CDR2 YFSETQ. There are 13 residues in the CDR3. The CDR3 is CASSPGFRAEQYF. The CDR3 nucleotides read TGCGCCAGCAGCCCCGGGTTCAGGGCCGAGCAGTACTTC.

This clonotype was found a few times. The chain couples TRBV3-1 to TRBJ2-1, with 10 bases that match TRBD2. The CDR3 consists of 15 residues. Looked up from germline, CDR1 is LGHDT and CDR2 is YNNKEL (reference sequence). V shed 3 bases, J shed 7 bases, and the junction held 6 bases outside the gene matches. The CDR3 DNA follows: TGTGCCAGCAGCCACCCAGCGGGAGGGAATAATGAGCAGTTCTTC. Protein sequence: CASSHPAGGNNEQFF.

This clonotype showed up just a few times. The V and J genes are TRBV24-1 and TRBJ2-1; weak D call: TRBD2 (7 bases). Per germline, CDR1 KGHDR and CDR2 SFDVKD. This CDR3 is built from 15 residues. Trimming removed 10 bases at V and 6 bases at J, with 21 bases between. CDR3 in amino acids: CATGGVRGGGNEQFF. The CDR3 DNA is TGTGCCACAGGAGGGGTGAGGGGGGGCGGCAATGAGCAGTTCTTC.

This clonotype has a count of ten or more. V usage is TRBV7-2 and J usage is TRBJ1-4; D is uncertain. CDR3 length: 14 residues. CDR1 SGHTA and CDR2 FQGNSA come from the germline V gene. Trimming stripped 1 base from V and 8 bases from J, with 11 bases between. The DNA of the CDR3 is TGTGCCAGCAGCTTAGGTGCTCGAGTCGAAAAACTGTTTTTT. Translated, it gives CASSLGARVEKLFF.

This chain joins TRBV5-1 and TRBJ2-1; 7 bases fit TRBD2. Germline assignment: CDR1 SGHRS and CDR2 YFSETQ. V lost 0 bases and J lost 10; bases outside the gene matches: 4. The CDR3 covers 13 residues. CDR3 bases: TGCGCCAGCAGCTTGGGAGCGGGAAGGGAGCAGTTCTTC. Translating gives CASSLGAGREQFF. Using reference TRBV5-1 and TRBJ2-1 for the parts outside the CDR3, the full variable domain is KAGVTQTPRYLIKTRGQQVTLSCSPISGHRSVSWYQQTPGQGLQFLFEYFSETQRNKGNFPGRFSGRQFSNSRSEMNVSTLELGDSALYLCASSLGAGREQFFGPGTRLTVL.

This clonotype was picked up many times. The rearrangement uses TRBV2 and TRBJ1-6; 7 nucleotides agree with TRBD1. The CDR3 spans 15 residues. The V gene's germline CDR1 is SNHLY and CDR2 FYNNEI. V dropped 4 bases and J dropped 7; count of bases not matched to a gene: 7. The CDR3 region has the DNA TGTGCCAGCAGTGTAGGCGACAGGGAGAATTCACCCCTCCACTTT. Residues: CASSVGDRENSPLHF.